The rows below give T cell receptor beta chains drawn from one sample of a study of spatial heterogeneity in lung cancer. TCRdb independently ran MiXCR on the 5' RACE reads; one entry per CDR3 protein. The sample lists a few thousand distinct CDR3 sequences, approximately 10% occurring once. This sample comprised lung tumor tissue, obtained at surgery. These receptors all stem from a female donor with early-stage non-small cell lung cancer. Each CDR3 is given with its conserved first and last residue. D genes are given only for firm matches. Size is stated for part of the rows, as once, few or many counts, or as a class when the clone is expanded.

D gene	clone size	J gene	V gene	CDR3 DNA	CDR3 protein
-	medium-sized	TRBJ2-5	TRBV5-5	TGTGCCAGCAGCTTGGAGTCGTTTACGGACCAAGAGACCCAGTACTTC	CASSLESFTDQETQYF
-	medium-sized	TRBJ1-1	TRBV7-9	TGTGCCAGCAGCTGGGGGAACACTGAAGCTTTCTTT	CASSWGNTEAFF
-	medium-sized	TRBJ2-3	TRBV11-2	TGTGCCAGCAGCCGTACTACAACCCAGGGAGATACGCAGTATTTT	CASSRTTTQGDTQYF
-	large	TRBJ2-1	TRBV12-3/TRBV12-4	TGTGCCAGCAGCTCGAGAGTGGACAATGAGCAGTTCTTC	CASSSRVDNEQFF
-	-	TRBJ1-2	TRBV12-3/TRBV12-4	TGTGCCAGCAGTTTAGGTAACCAAGACTATGGCTACACCTTC	CASSLGNQDYGYTF
TRBD1	medium-sized	TRBJ1-2	TRBV7-2	TGTGCCAGCAGCCTAAACCCCGGGACAGAGGTTCGTGGCTACACCTTC	CASSLNPGTEVRGYTF
-	medium-sized	TRBJ1-5	TRBV6-1	TGTGCCAGCACCCCCAGGACTCTCGATCAGCCCCAGCATTTT	CASTPRTLDQPQHF
-	medium-sized	TRBJ1-2	TRBV3-1	TGTGCCAGCAGCCCCAGCTCCATAGCTAACTATGGCTACACCTTC	CASSPSSIANYGYTF
-	medium-sized	TRBJ1-5	TRBV6-2/TRBV6-3	TGTGCCAGCAGCGCCAATTCAGGGAGGCAGAGCAATCAGCCCCAGCATTTT	CASSANSGRQSNQPQHF
-	many	TRBJ2-3	TRBV10-3	TGTGCCATCAGTGAGCCCCAGGGGTTTAGCACAGATACGCAGTATTTT	CAISEPQGFSTDTQYF
-	many	TRBJ2-3	TRBV6-1	TGTGCCAGCAGTGAAGCCTTCACAGATACGCAGTATTTT	CASSEAFTDTQYF
TRBD1	-	TRBJ2-2	TRBV11-1	TGTGCCAGCAGCGCCCGACAGGGGGCGGGAACCAGGGAGCTGTTTTTT	CASSARQGAGTRELFF
-	large	TRBJ2-3	TRBV11-3	TGTGCCAGCAGCTTAGAGGGGGTCACAGATACGCAGTATTTT	CASSLEGVTDTQYF
-	large	TRBJ1-1	TRBV29-1	TGCAGCGCCCACAATAACCTGAACACTGAAGCTTTCTTT	CSAHNNLNTEAFF
-	medium-sized	TRBJ1-1	TRBV11-2	TGTGCCAGCAGCTTAATGAGGGGGAACACTGAAGCTTTCTTT	CASSLMRGNTEAFF
-	-	TRBJ2-3	TRBV4-2	TGTGCCAGCAGCCAAGAGGACAATACGCAGTATTTT	CASSQEDNTQYF
TRBD2	medium-sized	TRBJ2-1	TRBV29-1	TGCAGCGTCCCGGGACTAGCGGGAGGCGACAATGAGCAGTTCTTC	CSVPGLAGGDNEQFF
-	medium-sized	TRBJ2-5	TRBV4-3	TGCGCCAGCAGCCCCCGCCCCGGGGGAGCAGAGACCCAGTACTTC	CASSPRPGGAETQYF
-	medium-sized	TRBJ2-5	TRBV7-9	TGTGCCAGCAGCTCGTCAGCCACATTGTACCAAGAGACCCAGTACTTC	CASSSSATLYQETQYF
-	large	TRBJ2-5	TRBV5-6	TGTGCCAGCAGCTTCGACGATGTAGAGACCCAGTACTTC	CASSFDDVETQYF
-	-	TRBJ2-2	TRBV11-2	TGTGCCAGCACCACGCTCGGGAACACCGGGGAGCTGTTTTTT	CASTTLGNTGELFF
TRBD2	medium-sized	TRBJ2-1	TRBV6-6	TGTGCCAGCAGATCCCTCGGCGGGGGGGCCTACAATGAGCAGTTCTTC	CASRSLGGGAYNEQFF
TRBD1	few	TRBJ1-2	TRBV28	TGTGCCAGCAGGCGTACTGGACAGGGCTATGGCTACACCTTC	CASRRTGQGYGYTF
-	large	TRBJ2-7	TRBV5-6	TGTGCCAGCAGCTTTAAGACTCCTCCTGGGGAGCAGTACTTC	CASSFKTPPGEQYF
TRBD1	medium-sized	TRBJ2-7	TRBV7-2	TGTGCCAGCAGCTTAGTAGGGACAGCCTCCTACGAGCAGTACTTC	CASSLVGTASYEQYF
-	-	TRBJ1-5	TRBV20-1	TGCAGTGCCCCAACTCCGGAGTATAATCAGCCCCAGCATTTT	CSAPTPEYNQPQHF
-	medium-sized	TRBJ2-7	TRBV6-1	TGTGCCAGCAGTGAACTTGGGTTCGACGAGCAGTACTTC	CASSELGFDEQYF
-	-	TRBJ1-1	TRBV4-3	TGCGCCAGCAGCCAAGATACCGGCCCTGGGACTGAAGCTTTCTTT	CASSQDTGPGTEAFF
TRBD1	medium-sized	TRBJ1-5	TRBV7-2	TGTGCCAGCAGCGCCAACAGGGGAGATCCCCAGCATTTT	CASSANRGDPQHF
-	medium-sized	TRBJ2-4	TRBV20-1	TGCAGTGCTACTCAAGAGGTAGCCAAAAACATTCAGTACTTC	CSATQEVAKNIQYF
-	many	TRBJ2-3	TRBV7-2	TGTGCCAGCAGCTTAGATCGAGTTGGAAGTACGCAGTATTTT	CASSLDRVGSTQYF
TRBD1	medium-sized	TRBJ1-3	TRBV4-2	TGTGCCAGCAGCCAAGAAATAGGACAGGGGGTTGGAAACACCATATATTTT	CASSQEIGQGVGNTIYF
TRBD2	few	TRBJ2-1	TRBV20-1	TGCAGTGCTAGAGATCCTAGCGGGGGGTACAATGAGCAGTTCTTC	CSARDPSGGYNEQFF
-	many	TRBJ2-3	TRBV7-2	TGTGCCAGCAGCCGCGGCGGGGCGGCCCTCACAGATACGCAGTATTTT	CASSRGGAALTDTQYF
TRBD2	many	TRBJ2-7	TRBV20-1	TGCAGTGCTAGAGATCCGCAACGGGGAGGGCCCTACGAGCAGTACTTC	CSARDPQRGGPYEQYF
TRBD1	medium-sized	TRBJ2-5	TRBV7-8	TGTGCCAGCAGTTTCAGGGGGCGCGGGGAGACCCAGTACTTC	CASSFRGRGETQYF
-	medium-sized	TRBJ2-3	TRBV28	TGTGCCAGCAGTTTAGTCACAGATACGCAGTATTTT	CASSLVTDTQYF
-	large	TRBJ2-7	TRBV4-1	TGCGCCAGCAGCCCACGGGACCTAGGGACCTACGAGCAGTACTTC	CASSPRDLGTYEQYF
-	medium-sized	TRBJ1-6	TRBV7-2	TGTGCCAGCAGGCTTTGGGACCCCGTTAGTTCACCCCTCCACTTT	CASRLWDPVSSPLHF
TRBD1	medium-sized	TRBJ2-3	TRBV20-1	TGCAGTGCACATAAACCCGGGGACAGGGCCACAGATACGCAGTATTTT	CSAHKPGDRATDTQYF
TRBD1	-	TRBJ2-2	TRBV7-6	TGTGCCAGCAGCTTAGGTCCAGGGGGAACCGGGGAGCTGTTTTTT	CASSLGPGGTGELFF
TRBD1	-	TRBJ2-7	TRBV10-2	TGCGCCAGCAGTGAGTATCAGGGGGTAATCTACGAGCAGTACTTC	CASSEYQGVIYEQYF
-	-	TRBJ2-1	TRBV6-1	TGTGCCAGCAGTTGGGTCAAGAACAATGAGCAGTTCTTC	CASSWVKNNEQFF
TRBD1	medium-sized	TRBJ2-2	TRBV12-3/TRBV12-4	TGTGCCAGCAGACCCGGGACAGCGAACACCGGGGAGCTGTTTTTT	CASRPGTANTGELFF
-	medium-sized	TRBJ1-2	TRBV9	TGTGCCAGCAGCAATGGGGGGGCTGGCTACACCTTC	CASSNGGAGYTF
-	-	TRBJ2-7	TRBV27	TGTGCCAGCAGCCAGAGAAAGGCCCAGGCTCCAGGCGAGCAGTACTTC	CASSQRKAQAPGEQYF
-	many	TRBJ1-1	TRBV29-1	TGCAGCGTTGGGATCCAGGCAAACACTGAAGCTTTCTTT	CSVGIQANTEAFF
-	once	TRBJ1-1	TRBV7-2	TGTGCCAGCAGCGGGGGCCCGCCGGGGACCACTGAAGCTTTCTTT	CASSGGPPGTTEAFF
-	medium-sized	TRBJ2-7	TRBV5-4	TGTGCCAGCAGCGCGAACTATGGTACGGAGCAGTACTTC	CASSANYGTEQYF
TRBD1	medium-sized	TRBJ1-4	TRBV27	TGTGCCAGCAAACGACAGGGGGTGGAAAAACTGTTTTTT	CASKRQGVEKLFF
-	medium-sized	TRBJ2-1	TRBV11-2	TGTGCCAGCAGCTTAGTCAATGAGCAGTTCTTC	CASSLVNEQFF
-	medium-sized	TRBJ2-3	TRBV7-9	TGTGCCAGCAGGGACAACGGAGATACGCAGTATTTT	CASRDNGDTQYF
TRBD2	medium-sized	TRBJ2-5	TRBV3-1	TGTGCCAGCAGCCCATCCGGGGGGGCCCGAGAGACCCAGTACTTC	CASSPSGGARETQYF
TRBD1	many	TRBJ2-7	TRBV30	TGTGCCTGGCGAAGGACAGGCGACTCCTACGAGCAGTACTTC	CAWRRTGDSYEQYF
-	-	TRBJ1-2	TRBV20-1	TGCAGTGCTGACCAGGGGTCCTGGGCTGGCTACACCTTC	CSADQGSWAGYTF
TRBD1	medium-sized	TRBJ1-2	TRBV28	TGTGCCAGCAGCTCCGGGACAGGGGGTGGACGTGGCTACACCTTC	CASSSGTGGGRGYTF
-	medium-sized	TRBJ1-5	TRBV6-6	TGTGCCAGCAGCCCCAGTTTGAATCAGCCCCAGCATTTT	CASSPSLNQPQHF
-	many	TRBJ2-2	TRBV6-1	TGTGCCAGCAGTGAAAGGATCACCGGGGAGCTGTTTTTT	CASSERITGELFF
-	many	TRBJ2-5	TRBV28	TGTGCCAGCAGTTTTGGGTCCAACCAAGAGACCCAGTACTTC	CASSFGSNQETQYF